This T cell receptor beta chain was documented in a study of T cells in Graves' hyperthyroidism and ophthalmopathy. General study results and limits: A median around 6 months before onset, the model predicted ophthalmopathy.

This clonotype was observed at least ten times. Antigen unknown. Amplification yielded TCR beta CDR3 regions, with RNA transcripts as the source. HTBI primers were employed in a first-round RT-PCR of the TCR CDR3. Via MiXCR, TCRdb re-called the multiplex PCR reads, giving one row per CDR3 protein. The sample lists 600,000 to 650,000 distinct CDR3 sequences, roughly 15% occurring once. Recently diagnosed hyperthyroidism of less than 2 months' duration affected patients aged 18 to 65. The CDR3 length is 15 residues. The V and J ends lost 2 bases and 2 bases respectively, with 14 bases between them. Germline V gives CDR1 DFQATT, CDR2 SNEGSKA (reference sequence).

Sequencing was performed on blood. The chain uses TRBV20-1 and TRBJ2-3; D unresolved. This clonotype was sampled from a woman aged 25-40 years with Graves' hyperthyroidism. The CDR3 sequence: CSARFLVGHTDTQYF. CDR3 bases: TGCAGTGCTAGATTTCTAGTTGGTCACACAGATACGCAGTATTTT.